The entry below gives a single T cell receptor (beta chain) sequence along with its context. Its target antigen remains unknown. No much larger clonotype is one base removed from it; base qualities were not supplied. To sequence the TCRbeta CDR3 region, genomic DNA was isolated from the sorted cells. TCRbeta CDR3 regions were sequenced using the immunoSEQ Assay. What TCRdb holds here is the immuneACCESS table cut down to in-frame rearrangements. Part of the clones is not present; checked against another copy, under half of the missing clones reflect an unresolved V gene, and the others are unexplained. The sample has fewer than 75,000 clones on record, approximately 90% of them singletons. The top ten clones comprise 2.5% to 3% of the sample. The trial excluded patients who had a history of autoimmune disease or were on systemic immunosuppression. In every dose cohort, peripheral blood was drawn for TCR sequencing at baseline, cycle 4 day 1, and cycle 7 day 1. Samples came from an open-label, multicenter, first-in-human phase I dose-escalation trial of ivuxolimab. Adults with locally advanced or metastatic melanoma, renal cell carcinoma, hepatocellular carcinoma or head and neck squamous cell carcinoma were enrolled in the trial. Before TCR sequencing, CD4+ T cells and CD8+ T cells from peripheral blood were sorted into separate populations.

This sample was taken from a study of OX40 agonist ivuxolimab in advanced cancers. Looking at the study overall: Ivuxolimab was an agonistic, fully human IgG2 monoclonal antibody directed against OX40 (CD134), a costimulatory receptor. The paper describes the monotherapy dose-escalation part (N of about 52 patients) of the phase I trial of ivuxolimab. Prior anti-PD-1, anti-PD-L1 or anti-CTLA-4 therapy was permitted, and 30% to 45% of dose-escalation patients had received checkpoint inhibitors. Of the approximately 53 patients in dose escalation, approximately 20 had hepatocellular carcinoma, about 15 had melanoma, 9 had renal cell carcinoma and 9 had head and neck cancer. The purpose of peripheral TCRbeta sequencing was to test whether ivuxolimab changed TCR sequence diversity and led to clonal T-cell expansion. Partial responses were achieved by three dose-escalation patients, of whom one had hepatocellular carcinoma and two had cutaneous melanoma. In the dose-escalation cohort, 65% to 85% of patients were male, and the mean age was 60 years with a range of roughly 23 to 79. Intravenous ivuxolimab was administered to patients every 2 weeks at six dose levels: 0.01, 0.1, 0.3, 1.5, 3 and 10 mg/kg. Overall study results and their limits: At doses of 0.1 to 3.0 mg/kg, clonal expansion of both CD4+ and CD8+ blood T cells was observed from baseline to week 6. Partial responders in the 0.1-3.0 mg/kg groups had among the lowest normalized peripheral clonal expansion, especially among CD8+ T cells. Low levels of normalized T-cell clonal expansion were also seen in some nonresponding patients. The antigen specificity of the peripheral T cells that underwent clonal expansion was not determined. After ivuxolimab, CD8+ T cells had more expanded clones than CD4+ T cells on average.

CDR3 length: 20 amino acids, cysteine to phenylalanine. Only CDR3 DNA remains: 60 bases, in frame from the first base. Trimming takes 3 bases off V and 0 bases off J; junction bases not matched to a gene: 12. CDR1 and CDR2 were assigned from the germline V gene as KGHSH and LQKENI. Sequencing was performed on CD4+ or CD8+ T cells sorted from blood, taken in a trial of the OX40 agonist ivuxolimab. The receptor comes from an adult with an advanced solid tumor such as melanoma, head and neck, liver or kidney cancer. In this chain, TRBV18 is recombined with TRBJ2-1; 12 bases in the middle match TRBD2. The nucleotides are TGTGCCAGCTCACCTCGACTAGCGGGAGCCTCTCCCAACTCCTACAATGAGCAGTTCTTC. Its product reads: CASSPRLAGASPNSYNEQFF. This CDR3, with the reference TRBV18 and TRBJ2-1 proteins standing in past its ends, gives the full variable domain NAGVMQNPRHLVRRRGQEARLRCSPMKGHSHVYWYRQLPEEGLKFMVYLQKENIIDESGMPKERFSAEFPKEGPSILRIQQVVRGDSAAYFCASSPRLAGASPNSYNEQFFGPGTRLTVL.